These 8 T cell receptor beta chains were sequenced from one sample in a study of blood T cells in healthy people across ages. PCR was performed a second time for about 7 to 11 cycles using a sample-barcoded 5' primer and a J-beta primer mix. Each CDR3 protein is one row after TCRdb ran MiXCR on the 5' RACE reads. The sample lists more than 800,000 distinct CDR3 sequences; 25% to 35% were seen once. Sequenced sample: blood. These TCRs come from a woman aged 80 or over in good health.

Only one count was recorded for this clonotype. This may stem from a read error, because a much larger clone lies one nucleotide away. The V call is TRBV4-2, the J call TRBJ2-5, with D maybe TRBD2 (6 bases). The CDR3 is 13 amino acids. Trimming shortened V by 4 bases and J by 11 bases, and 17 bases separated the two germline ends. Per germline, CDR1 LGHNA and CDR2 YNFKEQ. CDR3 coding DNA: TGTGCCAGCAGCCGGCCAGGGAGGAATGAGCAGTACTTC. Translated, it gives CASSRPGRNEQYF.

This chain connects TRBV12-3 or TRBV12-4 to TRBJ1-2; 12 bases match TRBD1. Trimming at V came to 2 bases and at J to 8 bases, leaving 6 bases not matched to a gene. The CDR3 spans 15 residues. DNA for the CDR3: TGTGCCAGCAGTTTACAGGGACAGGGGGCGGGCGGCTACACCTTC. This sequence encodes CASSLQGQGAGGYTF.

Details on this clonotype: Being one base from a much bigger clone, this may be a read error. The CDR3 reads CASSNRLVGGETQYF. CDR3 nucleotide sequence: TGTGCCAGCAGCAACCGACTAGTGGGGGGGGAGACCCAGTACTTC. The rearrangement links TRBV11-2 to TRBJ2-5; 7 positions agree with TRBD2. Germline V gene data show CDR1 as SGHAT and CDR2 as FQNNGV. The CDR3 is made up of 15 amino acids. After removal of 5 bases from V and 5 bases from J, the junction contained 11 bases not matched to a gene.

Points on this clonotype: This may be a read error: a much more frequent sequence differs by one nucleotide. This chain connects TRBV7-9 to TRBJ2-5; D remains ambiguous. Trimming shortened V by 1 base and J by 2 bases, and 11 bases separated the two germline ends. This CDR3 has 15 residues. From germline, CDR1 is SEHNR and CDR2 FQNEAQ (reference sequence). CDR3 sequence: CASSLESLTQETQYF. Written as DNA, the CDR3 is TGTGCCAGCAGCTTAGAGAGTTTAACTCAAGAGACCCAGTACTTC.

This clonotype was found many times. The chain has TRBV10-3 and TRBJ1-2; D might be TRBD1 (6 bases). The ends were cut back, 1 base at V and 4 bases at J, with 10 bases in the middle. The V gene's germline CDR1 is ENHRY and CDR2 SYGVKD. CDR3 length: 14 amino acids. The CDR3 DNA reads as TGTGCCATCAGTGAGTGGGGGCAGGGCTATGGCTACACCTTC. This sequence encodes CAISEWGQGYGYTF.

The sample holds many counts of this clonotype. The V and J genes are TRBV7-2 and TRBJ1-2; D may be TRBD1 (5 bases). Trimming shortened V by 1 base and J by 1 base, and 10 bases separated the two germline ends. Germline-derived CDR1 and CDR2 are SGHTA and FQGNSA. The CDR3 is 15 amino acids. Written as DNA, the CDR3 is TGTGCCAGCAGCTTAGATTCGGGGGTTAACTATGGCTACACCTTC. Protein product: CASSLDSGVNYGYTF.

This clonotype was seen only a few times. Since a much larger clone is just one base distant, this may be a read error. V is TRBV7-8 and J is TRBJ2-5; the match to TRBD1 covers 7 bases. Germline V gene data show CDR1 as SGHVS and CDR2 as FQNEAQ. This CDR3 contains 14 residues. Losses at the gene ends were 4 bases for V and 11 bases for J; bases not matched to a gene: 13. CDR3 coding DNA: TGTGCCAGCAGCTACGGGACAGCCAACAATGAGCAGTACTTC. Protein product: CASSYGTANNEQYF.

This clonotype showed up just a few times. The genes are TRBV7-9 and TRBJ1-4; 8 bases agree with TRBD1. The trim removed 6 bases at V and 7 bases at J, leaving 7 bases unmatched. Germline CDR1 reads SEHNR; CDR2 reads FQNEAQ (reference sequence). The CDR3 spans 14 residues. CDR3 protein: CASSQGQASEKLFF. In nucleotides, the CDR3 is TGTGCCAGCAGTCAGGGACAGGCGAGTGAAAAACTGTTTTTT.